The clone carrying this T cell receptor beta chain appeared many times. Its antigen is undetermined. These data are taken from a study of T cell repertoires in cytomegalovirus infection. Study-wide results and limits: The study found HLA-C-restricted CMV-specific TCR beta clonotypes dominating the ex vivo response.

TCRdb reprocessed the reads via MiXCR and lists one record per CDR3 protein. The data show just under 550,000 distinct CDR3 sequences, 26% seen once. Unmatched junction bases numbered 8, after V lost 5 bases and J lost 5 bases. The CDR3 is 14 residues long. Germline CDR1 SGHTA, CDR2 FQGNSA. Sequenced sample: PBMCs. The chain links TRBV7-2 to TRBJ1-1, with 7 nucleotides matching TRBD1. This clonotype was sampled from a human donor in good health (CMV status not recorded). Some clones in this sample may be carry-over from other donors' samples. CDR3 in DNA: TGTGCCAGCAGCGTAGACAGGGTTCAGACTGAAGCTTTCTTT. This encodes CASSVDRVQTEAFF. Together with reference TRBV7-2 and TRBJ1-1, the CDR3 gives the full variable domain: GAGVSQSPSNKVTEKGKDVELRCDPISGHTALYWYRQSLGQGLEFLIYFQGNSAPDKSGLPSDRFSAERTGGSVSTLTIQRTQQEDSAVYLCASSVDRVQTEAFFGQGTRLTVV.